These 26 T cell receptor beta chains share one sample of origin, sequenced in a study of blood T cell repertoires in COVID-19. Sequenced by immunoSEQ multiplex PCR; TCRdb stores in-frame clones only, minus some. This table has about 120,000 clones, around 86% appearing once. The specimen was peripheral blood. The receptors here all came from a man aged 40-49 years with acute or convalescent COVID-19.

V gene TRBV14 combines with J gene TRBJ1-4, with D possibly TRBD1 on 6 matching bases. The germline V gene has CDR1 SGHDN and CDR2 FVKESK. The CDR3 consists of 14 residues. V lost 4 bases, J lost 7 bases, and 13 bases lay in between. In DNA form, the CDR3 reads TGTGCCAGCAGCCTTAACAGGGACGGTGAAAAACTGTTTTTT. Its translation: CASSLNRDGEKLFF.

The V call is TRBV6-5, the J call TRBJ1-1; 8 bases line up with TRBD1. Germline V gene data show CDR1 as MNHEY and CDR2 as SVGAGI. V was pared by 10 bases and J by 4 bases, with 8 bases of the junction left unmatched. The CDR3 has 13 amino acids. For the CDR3, the DNA is TGTGCCAACCGACAGGGGAGGGGCACTGAAGCTTTCTTT. Its translation: CANRQGRGTEAFF.

The rearrangement joins TRBV9 to TRBJ2-7, with 11 bases aligning to TRBD1. The CDR3 is made up of 17 amino acids. Germline loops: CDR1 SGDLS, CDR2 YYNGEE. Losses at the gene ends were 0 bases for V and 2 bases for J; bases not matched to a gene: 7. CDR3 residues: CASSVGMPGQGAYEQYF. In nucleotides, the CDR3 is TGTGCCAGCAGCGTAGGCATGCCGGGACAGGGGGCCTACGAGCAGTACTTC. Full variable domain (missing parts from reference TRBV9 and TRBJ2-7): DSGVTQTPKHLITATGQRVTLRCSPRSGDLSVYWYQQSLDQGLQFLIQYYNGEERAKGNILERFSAQQFPDLHSELNLSSLELGDSALYFCASSVGMPGQGAYEQYFGPGTRLTVT.

The gene calls are TRBV6-5 and TRBJ1-1; 9 nucleotides agree with TRBD1. The CDR3 extends over 16 amino acids. Germline lookup yields CDR1 MNHEY and CDR2 SVGAGI. The J segment lost 2 bases and the V segment lost 2 bases, leaving 6 bases of the junction unmatched. CDR3 in amino acids: CASSYGGQGLNTEAFF. DNA of the CDR3: TGTGCCAGCAGTTACGGAGGACAGGGGCTAAACACTGAAGCTTTCTTT.

The chain employs TRBV5-1 and TRBJ2-5; 8 nucleotides match TRBD2. This CDR3 is 15 amino acids long. In germline, CDR1 is SGHRS, CDR2 YFSETQ. The junction had 6 bases not matched to a gene; V was cut back by 4 bases and J by 1 base. CDR3 loop: CASSRRTSSQETQYF. The CDR3 coding sequence is TGCGCCAGCAGCCGGCGGACTAGCAGCCAAGAGACCCAGTACTTC.

The V gene is TRBV11-3, the J gene TRBJ1-1, with D possibly matching TRBD1 (5 bases). The V and J ends lost 1 base and 2 bases respectively, with 5 bases between them. This CDR3 is 13 amino acids long. Germline V gene sequence: CDR1 SGHNT, CDR2 YENEEA. The DNA for the CDR3 is TGTGCCAGCAGCTTAGGGGGCAACACTGAAGCTTTCTTT. Translated, it gives CASSLGGNTEAFF.

The V and J genes are TRBV6-5 and TRBJ1-2; perhaps TRBD1 as D (5 bases). The V gene lost 7 bases and the J gene lost 4 bases, with 19 bases spanning the gap. This CDR3 is built from 15 residues. The germline V gene encodes CDR1 MNHEY and CDR2 SVGAGI. CDR3 in amino acids: CASKENGGDGYGYTF. CDR3 nucleotides: TGTGCCAGCAAGGAAAACGGGGGAGACGGCTATGGCTACACCTTC.

The chain employs TRBV7-8 and TRBJ2-1; D is ambiguous. CDR1 and CDR2 from the germline V gene are SGHVS and FQNEAQ. Deletions cut 2 bases from V and 3 bases from J, with 11 bases between. The CDR3 loop spans 15 amino acids. CDR3 sequence: CASSLPEDNYNEQFF. The DNA of the CDR3 is TGTGCCAGCAGCTTACCAGAGGATAACTACAATGAGCAGTTCTTC.

The CDR3 DNA follows: TGTGCCAGCAGCTTAATCGCAGGGTCCAATGAGCAGTTCTTC. This translates into CASSLIAGSNEQFF. V gene TRBV7-6 combines with J gene TRBJ2-1; D possibly corresponds to TRBD1 (5 bases). CDR1 is SGHVS, CDR2 FNYEAQ, per germline. Trimming stripped 2 bases from V and 6 bases from J, with 11 bases between. CDR3 length equals 14 residues.

The chain joins TRBV7-9 to TRBJ1-2, with TRBD1 identical over 9 bases. Trimming cost V 3 bases and J 7 bases; bases outside gene matches: 6. The germline CDR1 and CDR2 sequences are SEHNR and FQNEAQ (reference sequence). The CDR3 is made up of 14 amino acids. CDR3 sequence: CASSFTTGGSGYTF. The CDR3 DNA sequence: TGTGCCAGCAGCTTCACGACAGGGGGGTCTGGCTACACCTTC.

The V call is TRBV5-1, the J call TRBJ1-1; D uncertain. The CDR3 length is 12 residues. Between the trimmed V and J ends, which lost 5 bases and 7 bases, there was a span of 12 bases. Germline loops: CDR1 SGHRS, CDR2 YFSETQ. As DNA, the CDR3 is TGCGCCAGCAGACAGACGGATCGTGAAGCTTTCTTT. It codes for CASRQTDREAFF.

V usage is TRBV12-3 or TRBV12-4 and J usage is TRBJ1-1; D gene uncertain. The V end was cut by 6 bases, the J end by 4 bases, with 12 bases between. The CDR3 consists of 13 residues. In DNA form, the CDR3 reads TGTGCCAGCAGCATAGACCGGGGCACTGAAGCTTTCTTT. This sequence encodes CASSIDRGTEAFF.

V usage is TRBV5-4 and J usage is TRBJ1-1; 10 nucleotides match TRBD1. This CDR3 has 16 residues. Germline values: CDR1 SGHNT, CDR2 YYREEE (reference sequence). The V segment lost 4 bases and the J segment 1 base; nucleotides outside the gene matches: 7. The CDR3 sequence is CASSGRQGAENTEAFF. The CDR3 DNA sequence: TGTGCCAGCAGCGGGAGACAGGGGGCGGAGAACACTGAAGCTTTCTTT.

This clone was recorded only once. The chain carries TRBV15 and TRBJ2-1; the match to TRBD2 covers 7 bases. This CDR3 has 17 residues. CDR1 is LNHNV and CDR2 is YYDKDF in the germline V gene (reference sequence). The junction had 8 bases not matched to a gene; V was cut back by 0 bases and J by 3 bases. CDR3 in amino acids: CATSRDIRLAVYNEQFF. CDR3 nucleotides: TGTGCCACCAGCAGAGATATCCGGCTAGCGGTCTACAATGAGCAGTTCTTC.

This clone was picked up a small number of times. The rearrangement uses TRBV14 and TRBJ1-2, with a possible D match to TRBD1 (5 bases). The CDR3 extends over 13 amino acids. V was cut by 4 bases and J by 8 bases, with 14 bases left in between. Germline CDR1 SGHDN, CDR2 FVKESK. The CDR3 loop is CASSPKTGSGYTF. DNA for the CDR3: TGTGCCAGCAGCCCTAAAACAGGATCCGGCTACACCTTC.

This chain joins TRBV11-2 and TRBJ1-2; D possibly corresponds to TRBD1 (6 bases). Germline V gene lookup returns CDR1 SGHAT and CDR2 FQNNGV. CDR3 length: 15 residues. V was trimmed by 5 bases and J by 4 bases, leaving 17 bases between them. CDR3 nucleotide sequence: TGTGCCAGCAGCCCGAACCTGGACAGAACCTATGGCTACACCTTC. The encoded protein is CASSPNLDRTYGYTF.

The rearrangement links TRBV5-1 to TRBJ2-1; a possible D gene is TRBD2 (6 bases). CDR3 length: 15 amino acids. Trimming shortened V by 2 bases and J by 6 bases, and 15 bases separated the two germline ends. The V gene's germline CDR1 is SGHRS and CDR2 YFSETQ. The CDR3 spells CASSLPGVAVNEQFF. The CDR3 DNA follows: TGCGCCAGCAGCTTACCGGGGGTAGCAGTCAATGAGCAGTTCTTC.

This clone occurred once. The genes are TRBV7-2 and TRBJ1-2, with TRBD1 matching 8 bases. The CDR3 sequence is 16 residues long. V shed 1 base, J shed 0 bases, and the junction held 4 bases outside the gene matches. Germline V gene data show CDR1 as SGHTA and CDR2 as FQGNSA. CDR3 protein: CASSLVGTGANYGYTF. CDR3 in DNA: TGTGCCAGCAGCTTAGTGGGGACAGGAGCTAACTATGGCTACACCTTC.

The genes are TRBV7-8 and TRBJ2-5; 10 bases agree with TRBD2. Germline CDR1 reads SGHVS; CDR2 reads FQNEAQ. Trimming removed 4 bases from V and 5 bases from J; junction bases left unmatched: 4. This CDR3 comprises 14 residues. Here the CDR3 reads CASSSASGGETQYF. The CDR3 DNA reads TGTGCCAGCAGCTCAGCTAGCGGGGGCGAGACCCAGTACTTC.

The rearrangement joins TRBV5-8 to TRBJ2-7; the match to TRBD2 covers 12 bases. V trimming: 4 bases; J trimming: 6 bases; junction bases outside the gene matches: 11. The germline V gene encodes CDR1 SGHTS and CDR2 YDEGEE. The length of the CDR3 is 16 residues. As DNA, the CDR3 is TGTGCCAGCAGCCTAGGACTAGCGGGGCCGTATAGCGAGCAGTACTTC. Translated, it gives CASSLGLAGPYSEQYF.

This clone is labeled as medium-sized. The chain employs TRBV10-3 and TRBJ1-1; D may be TRBD1 (5 bases). Germline CDR1 is ENHRY and CDR2 is SYGVKD. Trimming removed 3 bases from V and 2 bases from J, with 10 bases in between. This CDR3 contains 14 residues. The DNA of the CDR3 is TGTGCCATCAGTGAACCGGGGGTTAACACTGAAGCTTTCTTT. It encodes CAISEPGVNTEAFF.

V is TRBV6-5 and J is TRBJ1-5; 8 bases match TRBD1. CDR1 and CDR2 (germline): MNHEY, SVGAGI. The V and J ends lost 2 bases and 6 bases, in that order; junction bases with no gene match: 6. The CDR3 spans 15 residues. CDR3 DNA sequence: TGTGCCAGCAGTTACACCCAGGGGGCGAGTCAGCCCCAGCATTTT. Its translation is CASSYTQGASQPQHF.

Only one count was recorded for this clone. The chain has TRBV30 and TRBJ1-2, with 10 bases lining up with TRBD1. CDR1 GTSNPN and CDR2 SVGIG come from the germline V gene (reference sequence). CDR3 length: 14 amino acids. Germline trimming cut 3 bases from V and 7 bases from J; bases unmatched to any gene: 8. This CDR3 reads CAWSSGQGGVGYTF. As DNA, the CDR3 is TGTGCCTGGAGCTCTGGACAGGGGGGAGTTGGCTACACCTTC.

Details on this clone: Other DNA sequences in this sample translate to the same CDR3. This sequence joins TRBV6-5 and TRBJ2-1; 7 bases align to TRBD1. From germline, CDR1 is MNHEY and CDR2 SVGAGI. The V segment lost 6 bases and the J segment 4 bases; nucleotides outside the gene matches: 3. CDR3 length: 13 residues. The CDR3 nucleotides are TGTGCCAGCAGCCGGGGACAGTACAATGAGCAGTTCTTC. It specifies CASSRGQYNEQFF.

Of note for this clone: This specimen includes other DNA sequences encoding the same CDR3. This rearrangement joins TRBV5-8 to TRBJ1-5; 7 positions match TRBD1. The V gene's germline CDR1 is SGHTS and CDR2 YDEGEE. V lost 4 bases, J lost 3 bases, and 4 bases stayed unmatched. This CDR3 comprises 14 residues. In nucleotides, the CDR3 is TGTGCCAGCAGCCTAGGACAGGTCAATCAGCCCCAGCATTTT. Its protein is CASSLGQVNQPQHF.

This clone was found once. V is TRBV11-2 and J is TRBJ1-2, with D uncertain. This CDR3 region has 11 residues. Germline V gene lookup returns CDR1 SGHAT and CDR2 FQNNGV. The V end lost 5 bases, the J end lost 7 bases, and 8 bases lay between the germline ends. The CDR3 here is CASSQVIGYTF. The CDR3 region has the DNA TGTGCCAGCAGCCAGGTGATTGGCTACACCTTC.